A single TCR beta chain is shown here with its context. Trimming removed 7 bases from V and 6 bases from J, with 15 bases in between. There are 13 residues in the CDR3. CDR1 and CDR2 (germline): SEHNR, FQNEAQ (reference sequence). The data originate from a study of control samples from healthy donors and cancer patients. Here immunoSEQ multiplex PCR was the method, and the copy in TCRdb shows in-frame clones only, minus some. The data contain some 21,000 clones, more than 80% of them singletons. This chain uses TRBV7-9 with TRBJ1-1; TRBD1 might be the D (6 bases). Sequenced: PBMCs. The origin of this receptor is a man aged 55 to 70 with head and neck cancer. The CDR3 DNA follows: TGTGCCAGCAAAGTACAGGGAGGCTCTGAAGCTTTCTTT. It translates to CASKVQGGSEAFF. Drawing the rest from reference TRBV7-9 and TRBJ1-1, the complete variable domain is DTGVSQNPRHKITKRGQNVTFRCDPISEHNRLYWYRQTLGQGPEFLTYFQNEAQLEKSRLLSDRFSAERPKGSFSTLEIQRTEQGDSAMYLCASKVQGGSEAFFGQGTRLTVV.